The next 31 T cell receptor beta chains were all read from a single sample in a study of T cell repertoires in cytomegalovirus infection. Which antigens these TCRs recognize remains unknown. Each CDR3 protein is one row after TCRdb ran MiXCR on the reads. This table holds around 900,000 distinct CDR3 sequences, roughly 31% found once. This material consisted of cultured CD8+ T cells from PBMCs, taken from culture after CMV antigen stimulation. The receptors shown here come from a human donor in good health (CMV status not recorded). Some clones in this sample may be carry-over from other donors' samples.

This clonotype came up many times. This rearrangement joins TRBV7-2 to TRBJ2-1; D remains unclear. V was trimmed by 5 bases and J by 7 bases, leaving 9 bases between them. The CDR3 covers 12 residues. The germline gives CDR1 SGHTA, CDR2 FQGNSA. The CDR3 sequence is CASSPIRNEQFF. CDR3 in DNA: TGTGCCAGCAGCCCTATCCGGAATGAGCAGTTCTTC.

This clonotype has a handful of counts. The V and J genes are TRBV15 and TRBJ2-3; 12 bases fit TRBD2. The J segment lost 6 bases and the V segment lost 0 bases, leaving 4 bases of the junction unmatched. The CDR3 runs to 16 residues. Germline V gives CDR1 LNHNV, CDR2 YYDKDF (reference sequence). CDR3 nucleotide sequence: TGTGCCACCAGCAGAGATCGGACTAGCGGGGCGGATACGCAGTATTTT. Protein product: CATSRDRTSGADTQYF. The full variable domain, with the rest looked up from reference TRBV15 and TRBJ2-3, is DAMVIQNPRYQVTQFGKPVTLSCSQTLNHNVMYWYQQKSSQAPKLLFHYYDKDFNNEADTPDNFQSRRPNTSFCFLDIRSPGLGDTAMYLCATSRDRTSGADTQYFGPGTRLTVL.

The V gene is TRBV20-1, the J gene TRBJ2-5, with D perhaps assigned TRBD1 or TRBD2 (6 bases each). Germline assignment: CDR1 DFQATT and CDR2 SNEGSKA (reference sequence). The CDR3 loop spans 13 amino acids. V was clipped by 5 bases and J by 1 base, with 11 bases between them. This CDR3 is CSALGGFQETQYF. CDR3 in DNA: TGCAGTGCTCTAGGGGGGTTCCAAGAGACCCAGTACTTC.

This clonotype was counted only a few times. CDR3 DNA sequence: TGTGCCAGCAGTTTTTCGCCCAGGGGCATCACTGAAGCTTTCTTT. The encoded protein is CASSFSPRGITEAFF. The V gene is TRBV27, the J gene TRBJ1-1; weak D call: TRBD1 (6 bases). The CDR3 extends over 15 amino acids. V was shortened by 3 bases and J by 4 bases, with 15 bases between the two germline ends. The germline V gene encodes CDR1 MNHEY and CDR2 SMNVEV (reference sequence).

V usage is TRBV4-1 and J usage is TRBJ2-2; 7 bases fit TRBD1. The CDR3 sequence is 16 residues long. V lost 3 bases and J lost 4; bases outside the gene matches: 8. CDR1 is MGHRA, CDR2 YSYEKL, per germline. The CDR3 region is CASSQSQQGSTGELFF. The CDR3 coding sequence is TGCGCCAGCAGCCAGAGTCAACAGGGGTCCACCGGGGAGCTGTTTTTT.

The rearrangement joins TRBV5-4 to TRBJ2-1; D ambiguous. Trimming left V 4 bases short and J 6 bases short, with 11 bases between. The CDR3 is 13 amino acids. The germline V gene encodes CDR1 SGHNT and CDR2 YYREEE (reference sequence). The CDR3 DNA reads TGTGCCAGCAGCAACAACCGAGGCAATGAGCAGTTCTTC. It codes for CASSNNRGNEQFF.

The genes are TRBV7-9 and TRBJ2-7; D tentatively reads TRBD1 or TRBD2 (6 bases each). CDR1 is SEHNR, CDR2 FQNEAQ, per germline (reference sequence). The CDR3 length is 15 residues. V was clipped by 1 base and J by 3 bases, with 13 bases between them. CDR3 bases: TGTGCCAGCAGCTTAGAGGGGGGAGAGCTCTACGAGCAGTACTTC. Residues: CASSLEGGELYEQYF.

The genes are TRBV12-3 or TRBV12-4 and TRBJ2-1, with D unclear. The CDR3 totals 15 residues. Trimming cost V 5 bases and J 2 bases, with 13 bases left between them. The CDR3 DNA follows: TGTGCCAGCAGTCCCACGCGTTTAGCCTACAATGAGCAGTTCTTC. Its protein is CASSPTRLAYNEQFF.

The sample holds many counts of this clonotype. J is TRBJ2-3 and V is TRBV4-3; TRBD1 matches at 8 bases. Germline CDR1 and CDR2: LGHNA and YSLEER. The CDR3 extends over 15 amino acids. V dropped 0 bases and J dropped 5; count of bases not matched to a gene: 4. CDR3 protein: CASSQDAQGGDTQYF. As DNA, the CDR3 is TGCGCCAGCAGCCAAGATGCACAGGGGGGAGATACGCAGTATTTT.

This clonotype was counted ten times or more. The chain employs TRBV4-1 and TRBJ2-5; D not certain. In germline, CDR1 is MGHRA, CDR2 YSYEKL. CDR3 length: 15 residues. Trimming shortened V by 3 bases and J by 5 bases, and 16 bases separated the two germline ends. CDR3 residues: CASSHLTRQPETQYF. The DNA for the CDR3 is TGCGCCAGCAGCCACCTAACCCGTCAGCCGGAGACCCAGTACTTC.

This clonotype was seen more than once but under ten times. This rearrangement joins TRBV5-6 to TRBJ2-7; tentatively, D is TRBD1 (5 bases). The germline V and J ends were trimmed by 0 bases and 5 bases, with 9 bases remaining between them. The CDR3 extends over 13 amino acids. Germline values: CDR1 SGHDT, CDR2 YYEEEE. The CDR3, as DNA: TGTGCCAGCAGCTTGGCAGGGTCTCACGAGCAGTACGTC. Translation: CASSLAGSHEQYV.

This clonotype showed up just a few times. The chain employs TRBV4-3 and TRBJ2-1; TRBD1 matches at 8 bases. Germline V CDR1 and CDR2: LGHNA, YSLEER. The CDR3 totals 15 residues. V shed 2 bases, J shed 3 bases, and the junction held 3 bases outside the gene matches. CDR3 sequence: CASSQTTGDYNEQFF. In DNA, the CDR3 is TGCGCCAGCAGCCAAACGACAGGGGACTACAATGAGCAGTTCTTC.

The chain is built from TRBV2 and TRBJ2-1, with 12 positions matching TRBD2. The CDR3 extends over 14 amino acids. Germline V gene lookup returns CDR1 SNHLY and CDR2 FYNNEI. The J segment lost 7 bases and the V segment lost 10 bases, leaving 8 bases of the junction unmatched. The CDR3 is CATQTSGGLNEQFF. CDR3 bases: TGTGCCACCCAGACTAGCGGGGGCTTAAATGAGCAGTTCTTC.

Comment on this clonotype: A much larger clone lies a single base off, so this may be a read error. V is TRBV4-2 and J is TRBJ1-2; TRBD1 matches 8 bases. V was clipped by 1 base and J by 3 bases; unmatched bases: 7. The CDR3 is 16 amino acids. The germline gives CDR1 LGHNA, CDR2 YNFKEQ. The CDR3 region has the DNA TGTGCCAGCAGCCAAGTGACCAGGGGGCGGCACTATGGCTACACCTTC. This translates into CASSQVTRGRHYGYTF.

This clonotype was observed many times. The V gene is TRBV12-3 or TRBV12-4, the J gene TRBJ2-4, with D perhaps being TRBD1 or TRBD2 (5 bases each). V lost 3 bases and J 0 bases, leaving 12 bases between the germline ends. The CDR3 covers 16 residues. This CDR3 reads CASSFILRGAKNIQYF. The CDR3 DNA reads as TGTGCCAGCAGTTTTATTTTGAGGGGAGCCAAAAACATTCAGTACTTC.

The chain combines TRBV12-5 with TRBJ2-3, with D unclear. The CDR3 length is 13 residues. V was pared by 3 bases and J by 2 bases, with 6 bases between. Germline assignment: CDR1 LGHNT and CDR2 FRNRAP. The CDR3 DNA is TGTGCTAGTGGTTTCGGAGTCACAGATACGCAGTATTTT. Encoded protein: CASGFGVTDTQYF.

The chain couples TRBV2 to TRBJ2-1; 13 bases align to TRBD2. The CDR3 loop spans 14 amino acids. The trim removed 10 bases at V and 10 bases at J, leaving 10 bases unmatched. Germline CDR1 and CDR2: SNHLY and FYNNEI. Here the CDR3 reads CANTTSGGAVEQFF. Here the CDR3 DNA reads TGTGCCAACACCACTAGCGGGGGGGCAGTGGAGCAGTTCTTC.

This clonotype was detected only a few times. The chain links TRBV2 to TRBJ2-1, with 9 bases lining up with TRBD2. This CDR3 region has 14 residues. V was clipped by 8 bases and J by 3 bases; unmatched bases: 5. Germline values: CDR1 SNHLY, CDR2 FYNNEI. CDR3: CASEERGVYNEQFF. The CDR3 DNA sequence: TGTGCCAGCGAGGAGCGGGGGGTCTACAATGAGCAGTTCTTC.

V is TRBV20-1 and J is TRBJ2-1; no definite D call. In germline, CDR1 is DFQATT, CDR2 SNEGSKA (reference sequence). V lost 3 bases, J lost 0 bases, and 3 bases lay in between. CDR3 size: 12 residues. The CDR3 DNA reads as TGCAGTGCTAGGTTCTCCTACAATGAGCAGTTCTTC. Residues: CSARFSYNEQFF.

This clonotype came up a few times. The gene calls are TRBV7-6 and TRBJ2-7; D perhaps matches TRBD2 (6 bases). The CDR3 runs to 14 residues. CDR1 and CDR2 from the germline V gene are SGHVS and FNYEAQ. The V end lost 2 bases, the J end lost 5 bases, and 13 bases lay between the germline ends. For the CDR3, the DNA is TGTGCCAGCAGCTTACAGGACTGGGGGGACGAGCAGTACTTC. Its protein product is CASSLQDWGDEQYF. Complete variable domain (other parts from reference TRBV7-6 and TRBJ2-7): GAGVSQSPRYKVTKRGQDVALRCDPISGHVSLYWYRQALGQGPEFLTYFNYEAQQDKSGLPNDRFSAERPEGSISTLTIQRTEQRDSAMYRCASSLQDWGDEQYFGPGTRLTVT.

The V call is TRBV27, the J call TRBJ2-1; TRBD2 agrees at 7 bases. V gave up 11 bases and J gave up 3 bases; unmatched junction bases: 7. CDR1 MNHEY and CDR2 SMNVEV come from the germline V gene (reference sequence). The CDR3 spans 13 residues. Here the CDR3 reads CAVVGGGYNEQFF. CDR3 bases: TGTGCCGTTGTTGGGGGGGGCTACAATGAGCAGTTCTTC.

CDR3 protein: CASTSTWREQFF. In nucleotides, the CDR3 is TGTGCCAGCACCTCAACCTGGCGGGAGCAGTTCTTC. The V and J genes are TRBV6-2 or TRBV6-3 and TRBJ2-1; D not resolved. CDR3 size: 12 residues. The germline V gene has CDR1 MNHEY and CDR2 SVGEGT. The V end was cut by 7 bases, the J end by 10 bases, with 14 bases between.

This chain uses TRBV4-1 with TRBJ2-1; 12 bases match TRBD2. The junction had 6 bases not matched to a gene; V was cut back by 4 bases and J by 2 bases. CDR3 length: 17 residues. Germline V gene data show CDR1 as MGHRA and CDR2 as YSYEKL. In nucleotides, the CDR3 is TGCGCCAGCAGCCGACTAGCGGGGGACGGTGCCTACAATGAGCAGTTCTTC. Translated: CASSRLAGDGAYNEQFF.

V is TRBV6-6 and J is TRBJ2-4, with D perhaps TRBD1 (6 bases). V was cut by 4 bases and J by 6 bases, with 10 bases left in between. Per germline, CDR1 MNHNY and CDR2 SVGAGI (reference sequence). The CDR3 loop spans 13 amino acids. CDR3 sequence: CASSLGGPNIQYF. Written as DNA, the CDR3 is TGTGCCAGCAGTTTAGGGGGACCAAACATTCAGTACTTC.

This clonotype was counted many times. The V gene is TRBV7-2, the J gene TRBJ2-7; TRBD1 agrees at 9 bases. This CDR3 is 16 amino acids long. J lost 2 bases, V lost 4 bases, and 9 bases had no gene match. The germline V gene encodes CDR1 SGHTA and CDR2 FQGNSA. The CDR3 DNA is TGTGCCAGCAGCTCAGGTCCCGGGACAGGGCCCTACGAGCAGTACTTC. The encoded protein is CASSSGPGTGPYEQYF.

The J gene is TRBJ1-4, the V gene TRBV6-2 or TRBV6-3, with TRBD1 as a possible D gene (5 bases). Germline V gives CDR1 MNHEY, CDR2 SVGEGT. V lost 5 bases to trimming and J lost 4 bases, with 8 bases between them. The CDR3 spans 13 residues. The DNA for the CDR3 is TGTGCCAGCAGTCGGGACTTTAATGAAAAACTGTTTTTT. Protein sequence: CASSRDFNEKLFF.

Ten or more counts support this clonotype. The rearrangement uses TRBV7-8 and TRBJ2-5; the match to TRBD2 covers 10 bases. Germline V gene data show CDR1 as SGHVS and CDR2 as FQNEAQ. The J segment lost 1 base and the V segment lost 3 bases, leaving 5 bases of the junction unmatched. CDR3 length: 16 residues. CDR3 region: CASSFPSGGAQETQYF. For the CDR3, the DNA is TGTGCCAGCAGCTTCCCAAGCGGGGGGGCCCAAGAGACCCAGTACTTC.

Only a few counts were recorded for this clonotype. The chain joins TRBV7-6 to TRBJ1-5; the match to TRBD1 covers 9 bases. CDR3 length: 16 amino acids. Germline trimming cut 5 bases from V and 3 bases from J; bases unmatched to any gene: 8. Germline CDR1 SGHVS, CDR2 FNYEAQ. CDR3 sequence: CASSRVGQGLNQPQHF. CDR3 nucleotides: TGTGCCAGCAGCCGCGTGGGACAGGGCCTCAATCAGCCCCAGCATTTT.

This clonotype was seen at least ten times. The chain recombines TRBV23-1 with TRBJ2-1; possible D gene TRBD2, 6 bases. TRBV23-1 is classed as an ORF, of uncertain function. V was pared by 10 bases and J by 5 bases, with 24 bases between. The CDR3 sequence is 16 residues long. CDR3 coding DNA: TGCGCCACCACCGCCCCGCGCGGGGAGCCCAACAATGAGCAGTTCTTC. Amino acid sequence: CATTAPRGEPNNEQFF.

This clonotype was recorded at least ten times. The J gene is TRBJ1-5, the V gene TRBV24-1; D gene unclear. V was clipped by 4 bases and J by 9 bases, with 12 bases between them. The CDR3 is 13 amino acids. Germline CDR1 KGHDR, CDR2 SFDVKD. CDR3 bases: TGTGCCACCAGTGACACAAGCTGGCGGCCCCAGCATTTT. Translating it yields CATSDTSWRPQHF.

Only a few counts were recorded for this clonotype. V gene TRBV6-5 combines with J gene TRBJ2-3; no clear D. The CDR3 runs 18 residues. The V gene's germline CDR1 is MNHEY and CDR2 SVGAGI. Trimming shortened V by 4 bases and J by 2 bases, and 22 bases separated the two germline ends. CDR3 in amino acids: CASSSRPASDSITDTQYF. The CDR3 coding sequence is TGTGCCAGCAGTTCCAGGCCAGCGAGCGACTCTATCACAGATACGCAGTATTTT.